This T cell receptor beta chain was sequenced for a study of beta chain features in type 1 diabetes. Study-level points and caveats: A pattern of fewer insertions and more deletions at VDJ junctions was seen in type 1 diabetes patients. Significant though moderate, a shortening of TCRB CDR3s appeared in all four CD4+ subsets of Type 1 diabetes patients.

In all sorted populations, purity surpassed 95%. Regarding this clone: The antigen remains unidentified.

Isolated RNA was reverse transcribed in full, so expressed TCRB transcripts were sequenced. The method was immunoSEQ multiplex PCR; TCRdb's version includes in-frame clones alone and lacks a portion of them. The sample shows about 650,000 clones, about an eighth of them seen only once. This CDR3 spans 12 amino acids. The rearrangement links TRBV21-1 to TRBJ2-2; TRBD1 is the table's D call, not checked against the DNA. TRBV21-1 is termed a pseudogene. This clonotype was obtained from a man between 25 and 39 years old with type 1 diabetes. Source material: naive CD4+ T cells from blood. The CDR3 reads CASSRQAGELFF. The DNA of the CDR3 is TGTGCCAGCAGCAGGCAGGCCGGGGAGCTGTTTTTT.